One TCR beta chain is described in this entry. The data stem from a study of blood T cell repertoires in COVID-19. Only in-frame clones appear in the TCRdb table, and some are missing; sequencing was by immunoSEQ multiplex PCR. Of about 50,000 clones detected, about 90% appear once; the ten largest clones hold approximately 10%. CDR3 size: 15 residues. Between the trimmed V and J ends, which lost 0 bases and 0 bases, there was a span of 7 bases. Per the germline V gene, CDR1 is SGDLS and CDR2 is YYNGEE. The chain is built from TRBV9 and TRBJ1-3; D ambiguous. The sequencing sample was made of peripheral blood. The TCR originated in an elderly man with active or convalescent COVID-19. CDR3 DNA: TGTGCCAGCAGCGTAGAGGACTACTCTGGAAACACCATATATTTT. This codes for CASSVEDYSGNTIYF. The full variable domain, in which reference TRBV9 and TRBJ1-3 provide the parts outside the CDR3, is DSGVTQTPKHLITATGQRVTLRCSPRSGDLSVYWYQQSLDQGLQFLIQYYNGEERAKGNILERFSAQQFPDLHSELNLSSLELGDSALYFCASSVEDYSGNTIYFGEGSWLTVV.